This record looks at one T cell receptor beta chain sequence and its context. Antigen specificity is unknown. The identical CDR3 is also encoded by other nucleotide sequences in the sample. Germline-derived CDR1 and CDR2 are MNHEY and SMNVEV (reference sequence). This CDR3 is built from 13 residues. V shed 2 bases and J shed 4 bases, with 8 bases lying between them. This specimen comes from a study of beta chain features in type 1 diabetes. Investigators reverse transcribed all isolated RNA, so they sequenced expressed TCRB transcripts. Some clones are missing from TCRdb's copy, which holds only in-frame ones; the method was immunoSEQ multiplex PCR. The data show 600,000 to 650,000 clones, around a sixth seen once. Findings of the study overall: Sequencing of cDNA might inflate the share of cells that strongly express TCR.

The chain recombines TRBV27 with TRBJ2-5; D is possibly TRBD1 (6 bases). The material sequenced was naive CD4+ T cells from blood. The TCR comes from a man aged 18 to 30 in good health. The CDR3 spells CASSLGGSETQYF. The CDR3 DNA is TGTGCCAGCAGTTTAGGGGGCTCAGAGACCCAGTACTTC.